This is a list of T cell receptor beta chains from one sample in a study of identical twins. TCRdb reprocessed the 5' RACE reads with MiXCR, giving one entry per CDR3 protein. The table shows approximately 600,000 distinct CDR3 sequences, with roughly 7.2% occurring only once. This sample also belongs to another study, concerning yellow fever vaccine responses in identical twins.

Sample: PBMCs. These receptors were collected from a woman younger than 30 in good health. CDR3s include the opening cysteine and the closing phenylalanine or tryptophan. Each record gives: V gene, D gene, J gene, clone size, CDR3 protein, CDR3 DNA. D genes are given only for firm matches. Not every row has a clone size; where given, it reads once, few, many or a size class.

v_call: TRBV6-2/TRBV6-3; d_call: TRBD2; j_call: TRBJ2-1; clone_size: many; cdr3_aa: CASSYASGAYNEQFF; cdr3_nt: TGTGCCAGCAGTTATGCTAGCGGGGCGTACAATGAGCAGTTCTTC
v_call: TRBV29-1; d_call: NA; j_call: TRBJ1-1; clone_size: many; cdr3_aa: CSFLFGGGTEAFF; cdr3_nt: TGCAGCTTTCTATTCGGGGGGGGCACTGAAGCTTTCTTT
v_call: TRBV4-1; d_call: NA; j_call: TRBJ1-6; clone_size: few; cdr3_aa: CASSPQEIYGSPLHF; cdr3_nt: TGCGCCAGCAGCCCACAGGAGATATACGGTTCACCCCTCCACTTT
v_call: TRBV7-9; d_call: NA; j_call: TRBJ1-1; clone_size: many; cdr3_aa: CASSPRGGASMNTEAFF; cdr3_nt: TGTGCCAGCAGCCCGCGGGGGGGGGCGTCCATGAACACTGAAGCTTTCTTT
v_call: TRBV6-6; d_call: TRBD2; j_call: TRBJ2-5; clone_size: NA; cdr3_aa: CASGGVQETQYF; cdr3_nt: TGTGCCAGCGGGGGGGTTCAAGAGACCCAGTACTTC
v_call: TRBV10-3; d_call: TRBD1; j_call: TRBJ2-5; clone_size: NA; cdr3_aa: CAIRDRVEETQYF; cdr3_nt: TGTGCCATCAGGGACAGGGTCGAAGAGACCCAGTACTTC
v_call: TRBV4-1; d_call: TRBD2; j_call: TRBJ2-3; clone_size: NA; cdr3_aa: CASSLSGTRGDTQYF; cdr3_nt: TGCGCCAGCAGCTTATCCGGGACTAGGGGAGATACGCAGTATTTT
v_call: TRBV4-1; d_call: TRBD1; j_call: TRBJ2-1; clone_size: few; cdr3_aa: CASSQDWRGGPKYNEQFF; cdr3_nt: TGCGCCAGCAGCCAAGATTGGAGAGGGGGCCCCAAATACAATGAGCAGTTCTTC
v_call: TRBV7-9; d_call: NA; j_call: TRBJ1-1; clone_size: NA; cdr3_aa: CASSSLGGGRHTEAFF; cdr3_nt: TGTGCCAGCAGCTCCCTCGGGGGAGGGCGCCACACTGAAGCTTTCTTT
v_call: TRBV5-1; d_call: NA; j_call: TRBJ2-2; clone_size: NA; cdr3_aa: CASSLTINWNGELFF; cdr3_nt: TGCGCCAGCAGCTTAACTATAAACTGGAACGGGGAGCTGTTTTTT
v_call: TRBV9; d_call: TRBD1; j_call: TRBJ1-2; clone_size: few; cdr3_aa: CASSAETGRGNYGYTF; cdr3_nt: TGTGCCAGCAGCGCGGAGACAGGGAGGGGGAACTATGGCTACACCTTC
v_call: TRBV29-1; d_call: NA; j_call: TRBJ2-1; clone_size: NA; cdr3_aa: CSVQSGQTSYNEQFF; cdr3_nt: TGCAGCGTCCAGTCGGGACAAACCTCCTACAATGAGCAGTTCTTC
v_call: TRBV5-1; d_call: NA; j_call: TRBJ1-5; clone_size: many; cdr3_aa: CASSSNPNQPQHF; cdr3_nt: TGCGCCAGCAGCTCCAACCCAAATCAGCCCCAGCATTTT
v_call: TRBV7-8; d_call: NA; j_call: TRBJ2-2; clone_size: NA; cdr3_aa: CASSLVVGGANTGELFF; cdr3_nt: TGTGCCAGCAGCTTAGTGGTGGGCGGCGCGAACACCGGGGAGCTGTTTTTT
v_call: TRBV11-3; d_call: NA; j_call: TRBJ2-7; clone_size: many; cdr3_aa: CASSRGGEVSYEQYF; cdr3_nt: TGTGCCAGCAGCAGGGGGGGGGAGGTCTCCTACGAGCAGTACTTC
v_call: TRBV11-1; d_call: NA; j_call: TRBJ2-1; clone_size: many; cdr3_aa: CASSYLRDGWNEQFF; cdr3_nt: TGTGCCAGCAGCTACCTCCGGGACGGTTGGAATGAGCAGTTCTTC
v_call: TRBV11-2; d_call: TRBD2; j_call: TRBJ2-2; clone_size: few; cdr3_aa: CASSRLAKGDTGELFF; cdr3_nt: TGTGCCAGCAGCCGACTAGCGAAAGGGGATACCGGGGAGCTGTTTTTT
v_call: TRBV28; d_call: NA; j_call: TRBJ2-1; clone_size: NA; cdr3_aa: CASLYHGPISYNEQFF; cdr3_nt: TGTGCCAGCCTCTATCATGGCCCTATCTCCTACAATGAGCAGTTCTTC
v_call: TRBV6-1; d_call: NA; j_call: TRBJ1-1; clone_size: few; cdr3_aa: CASSREAGNTEAFF; cdr3_nt: TGTGCCAGCAGTAGAGAAGCCGGGAACACTGAAGCTTTCTTT
v_call: TRBV3-1; d_call: TRBD1; j_call: TRBJ2-5; clone_size: few; cdr3_aa: CASSFNRGISETQYF; cdr3_nt: TGTGCCAGCAGCTTTAACAGGGGGATTAGTGAGACCCAGTACTTC
v_call: TRBV12-3/TRBV12-4; d_call: NA; j_call: TRBJ2-7; clone_size: NA; cdr3_aa: CASSLGLGGGEQYF; cdr3_nt: TGTGCCAGCAGTTTAGGACTAGGAGGGGGCGAGCAGTACTTC
v_call: TRBV10-3; d_call: TRBD2; j_call: TRBJ2-1; clone_size: NA; cdr3_aa: CAIRAGLAGSAYNEQFF; cdr3_nt: TGTGCCATCAGGGCGGGACTAGCGGGATCGGCCTACAATGAGCAGTTCTTC
v_call: TRBV29-1; d_call: TRBD2; j_call: TRBJ2-3; clone_size: few; cdr3_aa: CSVGKLAGADTQYF; cdr3_nt: TGCAGCGTCGGTAAACTAGCGGGAGCAGATACGCAGTATTTT
v_call: TRBV23-1; d_call: TRBD2; j_call: TRBJ2-3; clone_size: few; cdr3_aa: CASTGPGGTRGAGAPGTDTQYF; cdr3_nt: TGCGCCAGTACCGGGCCGGGGGGGACCCGAGGGGCGGGAGCCCCCGGCACAGATACGCAGTATTTT
v_call: TRBV3-1; d_call: TRBD2; j_call: TRBJ2-1; clone_size: few; cdr3_aa: CASSPASGTLRWQFF; cdr3_nt: TGTGCCAGCAGCCCGGCTAGCGGGACCCTTAGATGGCAGTTCTTC
v_call: TRBV7-6; d_call: NA; j_call: TRBJ2-1; clone_size: NA; cdr3_aa: CASSPPESSSYNEQFF; cdr3_nt: TGTGCCAGCAGCCCCCCCGAGTCAAGCTCCTACAATGAGCAGTTCTTC
v_call: TRBV12-3/TRBV12-4; d_call: NA; j_call: TRBJ2-5; clone_size: NA; cdr3_aa: CATRGLGETQYF; cdr3_nt: TGTGCCACGCGGGGGCTGGGGGAGACCCAGTACTTC
v_call: TRBV5-1; d_call: NA; j_call: TRBJ2-2; clone_size: NA; cdr3_aa: CASSRDLTGLTGELFF; cdr3_nt: TGCGCCAGCAGCCGGGACCTTACAGGGCTCACCGGGGAGCTGTTTTTT
v_call: TRBV7-8; d_call: TRBD1; j_call: TRBJ2-7; clone_size: NA; cdr3_aa: CASSLDRTNPYEQYF; cdr3_nt: TGTGCCAGCAGCTTGGACAGGACGAACCCCTACGAGCAGTACTTC
v_call: TRBV12-3/TRBV12-4; d_call: NA; j_call: TRBJ2-2; clone_size: many; cdr3_aa: CASSWGPNTGELFF; cdr3_nt: TGTGCCAGCAGTTGGGGGCCGAACACCGGGGAGCTGTTTTTT